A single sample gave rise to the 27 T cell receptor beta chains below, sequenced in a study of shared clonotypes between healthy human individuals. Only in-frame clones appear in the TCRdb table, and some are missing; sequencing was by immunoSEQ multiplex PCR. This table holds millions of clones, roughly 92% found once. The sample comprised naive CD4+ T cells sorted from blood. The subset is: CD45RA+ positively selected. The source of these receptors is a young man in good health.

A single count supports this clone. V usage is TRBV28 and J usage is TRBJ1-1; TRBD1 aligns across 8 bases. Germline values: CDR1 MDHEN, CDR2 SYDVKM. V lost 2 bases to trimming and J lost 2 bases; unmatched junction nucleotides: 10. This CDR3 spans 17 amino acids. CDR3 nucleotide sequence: TGTGCCAGCAGTTTACCCTCGTGGACAGGGAGAAACACTGAAGCTTTCTTT. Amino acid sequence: CASSLPSWTGRNTEAFF.

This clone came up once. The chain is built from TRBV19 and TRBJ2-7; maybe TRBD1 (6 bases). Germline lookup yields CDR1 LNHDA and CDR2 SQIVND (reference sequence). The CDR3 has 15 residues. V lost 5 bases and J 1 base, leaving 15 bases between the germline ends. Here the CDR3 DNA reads TGTGCCAGTAGTCGTACAGGGTCGGCTTCCTACGAGCAGTACTTC. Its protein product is CASSRTGSASYEQYF.

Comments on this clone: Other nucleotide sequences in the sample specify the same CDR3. CDR3 nucleotides: TGTGCCAGCAGCTTAGTAGCGGGGGGAACCTACGAGCAGTACTTC. Amino acid sequence: CASSLVAGGTYEQYF. This chain uses TRBV7-2 with TRBJ2-7, with 10 bases identical to TRBD2. The V gene's germline CDR1 is SGHTA and CDR2 FQGNSA. The CDR3 is 15 residues long. V trimming: 1 base; J trimming: 2 bases; junction bases outside the gene matches: 2.

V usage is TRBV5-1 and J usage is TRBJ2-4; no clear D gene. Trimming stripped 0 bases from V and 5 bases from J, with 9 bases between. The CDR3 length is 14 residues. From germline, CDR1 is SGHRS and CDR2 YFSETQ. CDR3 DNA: TGCGCCAGCAGCTTGGCCGGTAGAGAAAACATTCAGTACTTC. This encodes CASSLAGRENIQYF.

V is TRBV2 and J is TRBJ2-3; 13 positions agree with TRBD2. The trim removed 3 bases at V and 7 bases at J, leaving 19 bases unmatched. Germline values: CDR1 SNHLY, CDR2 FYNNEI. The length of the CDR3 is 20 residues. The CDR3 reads CASSELTGTTSGRIRNTQYF. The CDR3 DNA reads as TGTGCCAGCAGTGAGCTGACAGGAACGACTAGCGGGAGGATAAGAAATACGCAGTATTTT.

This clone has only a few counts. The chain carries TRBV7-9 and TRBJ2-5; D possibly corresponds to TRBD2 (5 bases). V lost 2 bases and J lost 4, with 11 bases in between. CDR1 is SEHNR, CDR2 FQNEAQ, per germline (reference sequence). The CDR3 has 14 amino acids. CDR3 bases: TGTGCCAGCAGCTTATGGGAGCTCGGAGAGACCCAGTACTTC. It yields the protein CASSLWELGETQYF.

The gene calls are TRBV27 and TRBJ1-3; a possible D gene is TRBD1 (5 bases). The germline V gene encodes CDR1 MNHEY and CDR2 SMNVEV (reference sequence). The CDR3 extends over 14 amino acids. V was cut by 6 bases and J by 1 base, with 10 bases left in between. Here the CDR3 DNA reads TGTGCCAGCAGACAATCAGGGTCTGGAAACACCATATATTTT. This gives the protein CASRQSGSGNTIYF.

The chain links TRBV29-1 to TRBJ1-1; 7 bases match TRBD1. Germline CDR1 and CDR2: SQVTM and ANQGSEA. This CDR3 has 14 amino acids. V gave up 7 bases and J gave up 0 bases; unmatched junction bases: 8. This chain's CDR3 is CSATGVPMNTEAFF. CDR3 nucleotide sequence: TGCAGCGCCACAGGGGTCCCAATGAACACTGAAGCTTTCTTT.

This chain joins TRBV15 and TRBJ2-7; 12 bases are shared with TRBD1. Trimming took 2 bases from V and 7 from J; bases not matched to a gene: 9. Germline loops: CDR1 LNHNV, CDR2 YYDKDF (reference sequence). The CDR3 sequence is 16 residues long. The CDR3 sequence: CATSRSPGQGAREQYF. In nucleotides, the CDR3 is TGTGCCACCAGCAGATCCCCGGGACAGGGGGCGCGGGAGCAGTACTTC.

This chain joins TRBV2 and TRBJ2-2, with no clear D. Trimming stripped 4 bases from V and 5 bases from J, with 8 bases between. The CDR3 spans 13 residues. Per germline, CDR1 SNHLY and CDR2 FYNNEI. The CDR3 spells CASSASETGELFF. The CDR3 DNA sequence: TGTGCCAGCAGTGCCAGTGAGACCGGGGAGCTGTTTTTT.

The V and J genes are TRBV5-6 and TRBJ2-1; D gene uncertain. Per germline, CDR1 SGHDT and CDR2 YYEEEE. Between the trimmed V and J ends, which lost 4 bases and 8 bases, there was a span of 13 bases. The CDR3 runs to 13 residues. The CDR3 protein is CASSPVGPYEQFF. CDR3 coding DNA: TGTGCCAGCAGCCCTGTGGGTCCCTATGAGCAGTTCTTC.

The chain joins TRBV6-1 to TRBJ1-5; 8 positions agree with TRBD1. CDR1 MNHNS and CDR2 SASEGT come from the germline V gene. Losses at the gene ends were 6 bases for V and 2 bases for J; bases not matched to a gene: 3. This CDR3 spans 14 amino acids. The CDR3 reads CASRLQGGNQPQHF. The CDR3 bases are TGTGCCAGCAGGCTACAGGGGGGCAATCAGCCCCAGCATTTT.

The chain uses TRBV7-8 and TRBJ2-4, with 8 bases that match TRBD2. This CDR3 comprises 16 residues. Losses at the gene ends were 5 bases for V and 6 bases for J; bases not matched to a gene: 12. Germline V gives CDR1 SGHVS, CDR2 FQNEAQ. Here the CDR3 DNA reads TGTGCCAGCAGCCTTGCCGGGACTAGATATGGAAACATTCAGTACTTC. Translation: CASSLAGTRYGNIQYF.

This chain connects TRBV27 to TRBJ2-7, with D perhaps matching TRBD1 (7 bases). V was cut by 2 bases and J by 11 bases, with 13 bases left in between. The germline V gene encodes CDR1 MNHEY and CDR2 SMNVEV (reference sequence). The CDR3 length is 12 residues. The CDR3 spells CASSLPRGEKYF. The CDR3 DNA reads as TGTGCCAGCAGTTTACCCAGGGGGGAGAAGTACTTC.

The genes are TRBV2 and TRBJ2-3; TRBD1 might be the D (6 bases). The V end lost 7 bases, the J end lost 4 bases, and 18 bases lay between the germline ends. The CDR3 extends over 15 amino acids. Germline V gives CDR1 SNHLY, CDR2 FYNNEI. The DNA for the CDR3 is TGTGCCAGCAACGAACAGGGTCTGGGGTCAGATACGCAGTATTTT. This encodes CASNEQGLGSDTQYF.

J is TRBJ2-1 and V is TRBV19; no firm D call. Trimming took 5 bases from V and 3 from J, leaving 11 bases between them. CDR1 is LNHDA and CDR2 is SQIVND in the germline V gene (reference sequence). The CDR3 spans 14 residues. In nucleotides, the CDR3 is TGTGCCAGTAGTGAACCGGGCTACTACAATGAGCAGTTCTTC. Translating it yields CASSEPGYYNEQFF.

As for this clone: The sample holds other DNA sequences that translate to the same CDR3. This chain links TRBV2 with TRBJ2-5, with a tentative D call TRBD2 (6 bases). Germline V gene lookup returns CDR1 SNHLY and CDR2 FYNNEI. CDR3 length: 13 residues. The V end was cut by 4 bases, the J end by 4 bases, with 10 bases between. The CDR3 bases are TGTGCCAGCAGTGGCGGGCGGGGAGAGACCCAGTACTTC. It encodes CASSGGRGETQYF. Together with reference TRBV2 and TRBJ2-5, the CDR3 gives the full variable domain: EPEVTQTPSHQVTQMGQEVILRCVPISNHLYFYWYRQILGQKVEFLVSFYNNEISEKSEIFDDQFSVERPDGSNFTLKIRSTKLEDSAMYFCASSGGRGETQYFGPGTRLLVL.

The CDR3: CASLVPAGGNTEAFF. The CDR3 DNA is TGTGCCAGCCTAGTACCGGCAGGGGGCAACACTGAAGCTTTCTTT. The chain uses TRBV14 and TRBJ1-1, with TRBD1 matching over 8 bases. This CDR3 has 15 residues. Germline V lookup: CDR1 SGHDN, CDR2 FVKESK. Losses at the gene ends were 8 bases for V and 2 bases for J; bases not matched to a gene: 10.

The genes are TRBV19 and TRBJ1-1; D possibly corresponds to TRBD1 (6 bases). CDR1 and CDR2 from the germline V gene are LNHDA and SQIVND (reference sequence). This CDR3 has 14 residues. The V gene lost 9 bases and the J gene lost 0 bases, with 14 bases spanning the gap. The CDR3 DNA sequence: TGTGCCAGCCATAGGACAGCAATGAACACTGAAGCTTTCTTT. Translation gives CASHRTAMNTEAFF.

This CDR3 is CASSPPTGGTYTDTQYF. In DNA, the CDR3 is TGTGCCAGCTCACCACCTACCGGGGGGACCTACACAGATACGCAGTATTTT. V gene TRBV18 combines with J gene TRBJ2-3, with TRBD2 identical over 7 bases. V dropped 0 bases and J dropped 2; count of bases not matched to a gene: 8. The CDR3 is 17 residues long. Looked up from germline, CDR1 is KGHSH and CDR2 is LQKENI.

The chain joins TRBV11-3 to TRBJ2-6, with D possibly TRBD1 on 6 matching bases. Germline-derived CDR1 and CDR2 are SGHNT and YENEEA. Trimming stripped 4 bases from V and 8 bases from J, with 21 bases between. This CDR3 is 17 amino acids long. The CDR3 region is CASSSGAGEAYTNVLTF. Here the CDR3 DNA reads TGTGCCAGCAGCTCTGGGGCAGGGGAAGCCTACACCAACGTCCTGACTTTC.

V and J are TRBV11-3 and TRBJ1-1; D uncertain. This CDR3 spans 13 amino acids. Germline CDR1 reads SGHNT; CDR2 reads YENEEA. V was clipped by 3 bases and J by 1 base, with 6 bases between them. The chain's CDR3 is CASSFQTNTEAFF. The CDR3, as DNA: TGTGCCAGCAGCTTTCAAACGAACACTGAAGCTTTCTTT.

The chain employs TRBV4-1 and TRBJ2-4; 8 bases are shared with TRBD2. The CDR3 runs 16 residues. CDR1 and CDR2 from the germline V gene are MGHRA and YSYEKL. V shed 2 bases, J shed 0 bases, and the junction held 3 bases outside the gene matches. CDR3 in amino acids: CASSQSTSGAKNIQYF. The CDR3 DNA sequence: TGCGCCAGCAGCCAATCCACTAGCGGAGCCAAAAACATTCAGTACTTC.

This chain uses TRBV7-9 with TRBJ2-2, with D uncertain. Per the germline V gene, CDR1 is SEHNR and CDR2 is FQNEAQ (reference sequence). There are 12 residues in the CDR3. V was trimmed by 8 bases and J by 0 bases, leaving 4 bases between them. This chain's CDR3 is CASVPNTGELFF. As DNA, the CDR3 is TGTGCCAGCGTCCCGAACACCGGGGAGCTGTTTTTT.

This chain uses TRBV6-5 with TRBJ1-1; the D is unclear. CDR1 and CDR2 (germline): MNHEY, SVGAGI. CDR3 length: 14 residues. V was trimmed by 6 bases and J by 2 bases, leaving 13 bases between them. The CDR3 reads CASSIVPGNTEAFF. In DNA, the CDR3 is TGTGCCAGCAGCATCGTCCCCGGAAACACTGAAGCTTTCTTT.

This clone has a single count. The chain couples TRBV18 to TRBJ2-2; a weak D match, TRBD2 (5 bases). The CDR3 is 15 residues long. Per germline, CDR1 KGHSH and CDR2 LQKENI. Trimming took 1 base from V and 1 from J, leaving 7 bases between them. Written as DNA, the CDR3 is TGTGCCAGCTCACCACTTACTAGGAACACCGGGGAGCTGTTTTTT. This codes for CASSPLTRNTGELFF.

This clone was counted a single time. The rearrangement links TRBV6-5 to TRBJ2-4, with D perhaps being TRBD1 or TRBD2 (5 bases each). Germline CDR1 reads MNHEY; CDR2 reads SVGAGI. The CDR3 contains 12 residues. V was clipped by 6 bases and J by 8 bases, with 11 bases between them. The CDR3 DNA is TGTGCCAGCAGCCAGGGACGGGACATTCAGTACTTC. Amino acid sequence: CASSQGRDIQYF.